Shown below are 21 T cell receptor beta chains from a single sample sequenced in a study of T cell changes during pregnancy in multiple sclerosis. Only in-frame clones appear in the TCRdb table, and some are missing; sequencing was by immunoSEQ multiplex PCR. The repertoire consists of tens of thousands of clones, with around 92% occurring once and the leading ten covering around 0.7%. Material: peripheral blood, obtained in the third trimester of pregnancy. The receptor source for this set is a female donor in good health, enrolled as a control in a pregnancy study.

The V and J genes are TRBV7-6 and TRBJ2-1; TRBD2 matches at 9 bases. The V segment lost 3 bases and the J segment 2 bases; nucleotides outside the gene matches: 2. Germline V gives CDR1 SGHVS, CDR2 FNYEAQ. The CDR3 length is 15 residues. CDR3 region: CASSLTSGAYNEQFF. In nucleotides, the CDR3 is TGTGCCAGCAGCTTGACTAGCGGCGCCTACAATGAGCAGTTCTTC.

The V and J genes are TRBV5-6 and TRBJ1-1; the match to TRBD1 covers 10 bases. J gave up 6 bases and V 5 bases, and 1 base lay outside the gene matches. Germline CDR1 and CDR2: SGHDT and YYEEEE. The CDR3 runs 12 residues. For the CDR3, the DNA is TGTGCCAGCAGTGGGACAGGGGCTGAAGCTTTCTTT. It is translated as CASSGTGAEAFF.

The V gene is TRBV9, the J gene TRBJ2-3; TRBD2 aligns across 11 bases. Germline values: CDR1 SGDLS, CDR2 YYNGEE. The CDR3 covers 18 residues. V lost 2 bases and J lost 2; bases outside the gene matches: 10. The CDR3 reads CASSVGPPSGGNTDTQYF. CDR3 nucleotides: TGTGCCAGCAGCGTGGGACCTCCTAGCGGGGGGAACACAGATACGCAGTATTTT.

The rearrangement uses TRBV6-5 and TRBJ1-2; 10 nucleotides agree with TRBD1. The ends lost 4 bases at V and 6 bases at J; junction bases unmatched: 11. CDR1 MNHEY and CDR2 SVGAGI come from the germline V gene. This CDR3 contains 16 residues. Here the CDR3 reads CASSSSPGQGSHGYTF. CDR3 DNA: TGTGCCAGCAGTTCATCTCCGGGACAGGGGAGTCATGGCTACACCTTC.

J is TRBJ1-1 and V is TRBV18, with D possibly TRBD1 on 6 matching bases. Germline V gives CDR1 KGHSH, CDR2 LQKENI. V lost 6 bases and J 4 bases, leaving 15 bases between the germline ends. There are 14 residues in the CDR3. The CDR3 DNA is TGTGCCAGCTCGGGTGGGGGCCCAAGCACTGAAGCTTTCTTT. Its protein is CASSGGGPSTEAFF. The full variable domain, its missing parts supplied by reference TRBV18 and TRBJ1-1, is NAGVMQNPRHLVRRRGQEARLRCSPMKGHSHVYWYRQLPEEGLKFMVYLQKENIIDESGMPKERFSAEFPKEGPSILRIQQVVRGDSAAYFCASSGGGPSTEAFFGQGTRLTVV.

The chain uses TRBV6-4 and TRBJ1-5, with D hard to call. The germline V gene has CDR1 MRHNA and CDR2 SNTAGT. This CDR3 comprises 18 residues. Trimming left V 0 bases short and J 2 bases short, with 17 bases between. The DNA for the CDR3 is TGTGCCAGCAGTGACTCGAAGAATTGTTCTTTAGGCAATCAGCCCCAGCATTTT. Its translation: CASSDSKNCSLGNQPQHF.

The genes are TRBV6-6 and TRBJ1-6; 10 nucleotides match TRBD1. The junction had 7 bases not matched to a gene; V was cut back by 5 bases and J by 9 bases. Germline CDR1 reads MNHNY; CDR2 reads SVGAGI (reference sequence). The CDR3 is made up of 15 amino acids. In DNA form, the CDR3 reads TGTGCCAGCAGTCTCGGGACAGGGGAGTTTTCACCCCTCCACTTT. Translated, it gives CASSLGTGEFSPLHF.

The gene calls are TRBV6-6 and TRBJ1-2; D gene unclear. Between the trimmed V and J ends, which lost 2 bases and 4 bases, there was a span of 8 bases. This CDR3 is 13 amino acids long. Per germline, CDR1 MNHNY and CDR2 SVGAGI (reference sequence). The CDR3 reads CASSYAGSYGYTF. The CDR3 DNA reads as TGTGCCAGCAGTTACGCGGGGTCCTATGGCTACACCTTC.

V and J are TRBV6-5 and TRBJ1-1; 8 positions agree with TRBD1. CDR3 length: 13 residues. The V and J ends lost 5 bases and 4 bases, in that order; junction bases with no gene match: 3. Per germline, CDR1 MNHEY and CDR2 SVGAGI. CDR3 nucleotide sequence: TGTGCCAGCAGTACCACAGGGGGCACTGAAGCTTTCTTT. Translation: CASSTTGGTEAFF.

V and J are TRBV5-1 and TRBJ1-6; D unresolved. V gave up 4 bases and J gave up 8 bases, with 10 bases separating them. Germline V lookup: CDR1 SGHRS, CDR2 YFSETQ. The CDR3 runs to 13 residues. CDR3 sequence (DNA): TGCGCCAGCAGCGATCACCGGGATTCACCCCTCCACTTT. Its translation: CASSDHRDSPLHF.

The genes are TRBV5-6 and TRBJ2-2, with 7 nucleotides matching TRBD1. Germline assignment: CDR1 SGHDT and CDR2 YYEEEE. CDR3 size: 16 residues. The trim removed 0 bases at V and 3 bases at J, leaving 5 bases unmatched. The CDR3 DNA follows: TGTGCCAGCAGCTTGGTTAGACAGGGTGACACCGGGGAGCTGTTTTTT. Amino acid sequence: CASSLVRQGDTGELFF.

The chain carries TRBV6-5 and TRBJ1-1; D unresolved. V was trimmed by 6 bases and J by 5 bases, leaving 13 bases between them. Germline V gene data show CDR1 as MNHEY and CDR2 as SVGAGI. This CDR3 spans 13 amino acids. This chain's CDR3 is CASSLWRLTEAFF. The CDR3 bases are TGTGCCAGCAGCCTTTGGAGGCTGACTGAAGCTTTCTTT.

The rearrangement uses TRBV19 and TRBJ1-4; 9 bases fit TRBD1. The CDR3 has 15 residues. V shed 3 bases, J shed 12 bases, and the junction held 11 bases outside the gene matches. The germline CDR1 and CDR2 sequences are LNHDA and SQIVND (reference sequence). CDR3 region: CASSIEGQGQWELFF. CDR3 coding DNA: TGTGCCAGTAGTATCGAGGGACAGGGACAATGGGAACTGTTTTTT.

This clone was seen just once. CDR3 DNA: TGCAGCGTTGAAAGGGGACAGGGGGCGCATCATGGCTACACCTTC. Protein product: CSVERGQGAHHGYTF. The gene calls are TRBV29-1 and TRBJ1-2, with 12 bases fitting TRBD1. The CDR3 covers 15 residues. CDR1 and CDR2 from the germline V gene are SQVTM and ANQGSEA. After removal of 2 bases from V and 6 bases from J, the junction contained 7 bases not matched to a gene.

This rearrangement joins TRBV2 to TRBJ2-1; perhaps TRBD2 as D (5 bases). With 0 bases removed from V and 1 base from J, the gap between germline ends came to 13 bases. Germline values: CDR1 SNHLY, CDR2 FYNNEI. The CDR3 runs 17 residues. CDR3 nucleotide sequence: TGTGCCAGCAGTGAAGCGTCGGGGTTCGGATCCTACAATGAGCAGTTCTTC. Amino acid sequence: CASSEASGFGSYNEQFF.

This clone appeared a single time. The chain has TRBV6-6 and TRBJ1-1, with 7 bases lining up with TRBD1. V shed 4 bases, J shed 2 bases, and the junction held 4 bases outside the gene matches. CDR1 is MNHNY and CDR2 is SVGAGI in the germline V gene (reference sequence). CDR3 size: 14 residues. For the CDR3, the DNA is TGTGCCAGCAGTTCAGGACAGGTCAACACTGAAGCTTTCTTT. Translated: CASSSGQVNTEAFF.

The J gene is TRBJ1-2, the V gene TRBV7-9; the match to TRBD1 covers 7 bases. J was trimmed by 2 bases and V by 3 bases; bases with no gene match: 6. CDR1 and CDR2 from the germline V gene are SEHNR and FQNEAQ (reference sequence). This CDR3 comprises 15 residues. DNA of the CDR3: TGTGCCAGCAGCTTGACGACAGGGTCGAACTATGGCTACACCTTC. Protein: CASSLTTGSNYGYTF.

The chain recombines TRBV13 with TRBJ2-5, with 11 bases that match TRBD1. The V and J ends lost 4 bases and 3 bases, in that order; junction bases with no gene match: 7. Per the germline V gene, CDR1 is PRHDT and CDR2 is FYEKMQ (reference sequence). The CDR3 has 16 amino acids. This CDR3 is CASSSFGTGGEETQYF. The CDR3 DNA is TGTGCCAGCAGCTCCTTCGGGACAGGGGGGGAAGAGACCCAGTACTTC. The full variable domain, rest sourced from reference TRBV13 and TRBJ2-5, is AAGVIQSPRHLIKEKRETATLKCYPIPRHDTVYWYQQGPGQDPQFLISFYEKMQSDKGSIPDRFSAQQFSDYHSELNMSSLELGDSALYFCASSSFGTGGEETQYFGPGTRLLVL.

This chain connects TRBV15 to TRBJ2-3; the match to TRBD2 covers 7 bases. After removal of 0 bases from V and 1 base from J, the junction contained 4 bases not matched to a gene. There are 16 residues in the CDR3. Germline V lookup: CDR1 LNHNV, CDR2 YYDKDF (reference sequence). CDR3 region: CATSRDSLAGTDTQYF. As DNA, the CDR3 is TGTGCCACCAGCAGAGATTCGCTAGCGGGCACAGATACGCAGTATTTT.

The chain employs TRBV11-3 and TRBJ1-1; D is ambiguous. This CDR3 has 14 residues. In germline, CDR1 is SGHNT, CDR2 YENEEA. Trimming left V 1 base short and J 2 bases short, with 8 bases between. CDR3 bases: TGTGCCAGCAGCTTAGCGGGGAGTAACACTGAAGCTTTCTTT. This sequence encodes CASSLAGSNTEAFF.

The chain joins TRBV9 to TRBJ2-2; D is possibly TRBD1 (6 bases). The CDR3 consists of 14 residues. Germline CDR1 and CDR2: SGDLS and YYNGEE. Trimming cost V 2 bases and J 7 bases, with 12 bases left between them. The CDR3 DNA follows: TGTGCCAGCAGCGTTAGGGACAATCACGGGGAGCTGTTTTTT. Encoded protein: CASSVRDNHGELFF.